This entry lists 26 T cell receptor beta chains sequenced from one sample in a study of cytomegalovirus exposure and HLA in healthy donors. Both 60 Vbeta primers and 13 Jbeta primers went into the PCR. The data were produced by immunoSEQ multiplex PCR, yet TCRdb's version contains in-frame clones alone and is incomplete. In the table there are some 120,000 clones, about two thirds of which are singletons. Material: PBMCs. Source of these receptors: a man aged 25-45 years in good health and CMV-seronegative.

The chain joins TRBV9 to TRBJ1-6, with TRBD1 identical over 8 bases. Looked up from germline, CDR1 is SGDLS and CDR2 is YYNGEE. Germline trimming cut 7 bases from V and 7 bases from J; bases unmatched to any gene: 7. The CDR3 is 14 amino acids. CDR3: CASSRTGRNSPLHF. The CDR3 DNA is TGTGCCAGCTCCCGGACAGGGAGGAATTCACCCCTCCACTTT.

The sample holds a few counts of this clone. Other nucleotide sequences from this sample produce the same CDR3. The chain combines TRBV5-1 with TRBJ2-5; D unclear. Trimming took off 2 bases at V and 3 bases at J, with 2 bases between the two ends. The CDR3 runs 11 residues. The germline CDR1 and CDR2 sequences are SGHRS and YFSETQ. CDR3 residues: CASSFKETQYF. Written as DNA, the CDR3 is TGCGCCAGCAGCTTCAAAGAGACCCAGTACTTC.

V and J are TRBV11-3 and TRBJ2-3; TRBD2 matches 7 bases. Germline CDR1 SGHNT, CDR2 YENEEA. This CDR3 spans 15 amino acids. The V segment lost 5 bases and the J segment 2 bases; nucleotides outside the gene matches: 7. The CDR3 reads CASSPGLDLTDTQYF. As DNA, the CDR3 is TGTGCCAGCAGCCCAGGACTAGACCTCACAGATACGCAGTATTTT.

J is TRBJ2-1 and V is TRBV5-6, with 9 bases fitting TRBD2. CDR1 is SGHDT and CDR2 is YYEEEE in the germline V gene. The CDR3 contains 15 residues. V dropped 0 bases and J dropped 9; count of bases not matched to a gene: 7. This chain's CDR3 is CASSLVGLAGTEQFF. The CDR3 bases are TGTGCCAGCAGCTTGGTCGGCCTAGCGGGGACTGAGCAGTTCTTC. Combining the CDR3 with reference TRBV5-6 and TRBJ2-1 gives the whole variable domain DAGVTQSPTHLIKTRGQQVTLRCSPKSGHDTVSWYQQALGQGPQFIFQYYEEEERQRGNFPDRFSGHQFPNYSSELNVNALLLGDSALYLCASSLVGLAGTEQFFGPGTRLTVL.

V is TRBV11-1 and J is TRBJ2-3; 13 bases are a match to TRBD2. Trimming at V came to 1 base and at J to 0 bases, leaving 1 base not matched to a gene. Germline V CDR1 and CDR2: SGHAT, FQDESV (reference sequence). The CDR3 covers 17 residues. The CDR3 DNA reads TGTGCCAGCAGCTTAGGGACTAGCGGGGGTAGCACAGATACGCAGTATTTT. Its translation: CASSLGTSGGSTDTQYF.

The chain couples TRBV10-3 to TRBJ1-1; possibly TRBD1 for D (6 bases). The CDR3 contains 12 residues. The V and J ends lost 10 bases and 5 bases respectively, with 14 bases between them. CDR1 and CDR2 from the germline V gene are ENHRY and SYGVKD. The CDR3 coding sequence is TGTGCCACACCTAAGGGGGGGACTGAAGCTTTCTTT. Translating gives CATPKGGTEAFF.

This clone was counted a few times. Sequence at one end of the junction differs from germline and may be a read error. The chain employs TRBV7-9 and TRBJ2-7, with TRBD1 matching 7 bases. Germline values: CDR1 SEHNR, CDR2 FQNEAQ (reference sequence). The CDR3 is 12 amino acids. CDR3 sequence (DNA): TGTTCCAGCGGACAGGCCTACGACGAGCAGTACTTC. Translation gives CSSGQAYDEQYF.

The CDR3 loop is CASSLLGQGNNSPLHF. The DNA of the CDR3 is TGTGCCAGCAGCCTACTAGGACAGGGGAATAATTCACCCCTCCACTTT. The V call is TRBV11-2, the J call TRBJ1-6, with TRBD1 matching over 9 bases. V was clipped by 5 bases and J by 5 bases; unmatched bases: 7. Germline CDR1 reads SGHAT; CDR2 reads FQNNGV. The CDR3 has 16 residues. Combining the CDR3 with reference TRBV11-2 and TRBJ1-6 gives the whole variable domain EAGVAQSPRYKIIEKRQSVAFWCNPISGHATLYWYQQILGQGPKLLIQFQNNGVVDDSQLPKDRFSAERLKGVDSTLKIQPAKLEDSAVYLCASSLLGQGNNSPLHFGNGTRLTVT.

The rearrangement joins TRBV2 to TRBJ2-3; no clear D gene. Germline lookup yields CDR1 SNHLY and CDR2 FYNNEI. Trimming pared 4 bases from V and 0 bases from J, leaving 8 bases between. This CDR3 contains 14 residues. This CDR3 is CASSVYSSTDTQYF. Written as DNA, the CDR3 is TGTGCCAGCAGTGTCTACTCAAGCACAGATACGCAGTATTTT.

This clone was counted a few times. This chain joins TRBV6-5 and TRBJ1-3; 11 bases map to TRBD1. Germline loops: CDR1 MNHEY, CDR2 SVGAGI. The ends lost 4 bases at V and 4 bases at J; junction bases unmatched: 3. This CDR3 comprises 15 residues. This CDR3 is CASSWDRGKGNTIYF. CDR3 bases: TGTGCCAGCAGTTGGGACAGGGGGAAGGGAAACACCATATATTTT.

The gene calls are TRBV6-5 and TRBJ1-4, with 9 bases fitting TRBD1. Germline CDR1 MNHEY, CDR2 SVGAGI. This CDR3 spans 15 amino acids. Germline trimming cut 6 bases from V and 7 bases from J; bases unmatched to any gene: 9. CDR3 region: CASRGDRAVFEKLFF. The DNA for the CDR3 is TGTGCCAGCAGAGGGGACAGGGCGGTGTTTGAAAAACTGTTTTTT.

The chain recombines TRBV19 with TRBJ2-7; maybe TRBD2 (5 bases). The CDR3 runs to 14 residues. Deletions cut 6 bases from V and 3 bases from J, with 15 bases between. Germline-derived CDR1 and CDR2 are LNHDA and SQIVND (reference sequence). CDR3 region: CASRTQIGGYEQYF. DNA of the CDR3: TGTGCCAGTAGAACACAGATAGGAGGCTACGAGCAGTACTTC.

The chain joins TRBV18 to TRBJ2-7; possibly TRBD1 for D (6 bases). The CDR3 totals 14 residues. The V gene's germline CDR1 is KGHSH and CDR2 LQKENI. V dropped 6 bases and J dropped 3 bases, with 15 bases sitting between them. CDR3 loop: CASSPDRQLYEQYF. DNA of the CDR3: TGTGCCAGCTCGCCGGACAGACAGCTCTACGAGCAGTACTTC.

The CDR3 region is CASSLVGGYEQYF. The CDR3 DNA follows: TGTGCCAGCAGCTTAGTAGGGGGCTACGAGCAGTACTTC. The V call is TRBV7-9, the J call TRBJ2-7, with a weak D call TRBD1 (6 bases). The CDR3 has 13 residues. Deletions cut 1 base from V and 3 bases from J, with 7 bases between. Germline CDR1 is SEHNR and CDR2 is FQNEAQ (reference sequence).

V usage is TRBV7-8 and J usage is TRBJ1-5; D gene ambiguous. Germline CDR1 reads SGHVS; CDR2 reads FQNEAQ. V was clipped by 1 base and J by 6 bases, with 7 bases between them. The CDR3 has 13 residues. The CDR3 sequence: CASSLEAGQPQHF. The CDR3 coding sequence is TGTGCCAGCAGCTTAGAAGCAGGTCAGCCCCAGCATTTT.

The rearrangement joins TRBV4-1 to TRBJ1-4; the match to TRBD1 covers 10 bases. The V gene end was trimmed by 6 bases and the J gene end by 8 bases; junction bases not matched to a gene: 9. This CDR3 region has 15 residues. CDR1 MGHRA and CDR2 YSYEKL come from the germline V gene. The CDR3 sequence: CASRSPGQGKEKLFF. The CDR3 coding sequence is TGCGCCAGCAGGTCACCGGGACAGGGGAAAGAAAAACTGTTTTTT.

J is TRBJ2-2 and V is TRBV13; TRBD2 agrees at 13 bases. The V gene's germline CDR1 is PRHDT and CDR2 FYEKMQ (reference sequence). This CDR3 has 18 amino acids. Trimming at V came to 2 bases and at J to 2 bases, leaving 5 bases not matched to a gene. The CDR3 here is CASSLLLAGGINTGELFF. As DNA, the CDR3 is TGTGCCAGCAGCTTACTACTAGCGGGGGGGATAAACACCGGGGAGCTGTTTTTT.

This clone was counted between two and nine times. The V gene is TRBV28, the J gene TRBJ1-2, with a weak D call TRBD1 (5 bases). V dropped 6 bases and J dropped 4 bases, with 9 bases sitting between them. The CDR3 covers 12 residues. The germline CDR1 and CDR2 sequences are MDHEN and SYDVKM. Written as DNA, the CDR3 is TGTGCCAGCAGCCGGGGGGGCTATGGCTACACCTTC. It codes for CASSRGGYGYTF.

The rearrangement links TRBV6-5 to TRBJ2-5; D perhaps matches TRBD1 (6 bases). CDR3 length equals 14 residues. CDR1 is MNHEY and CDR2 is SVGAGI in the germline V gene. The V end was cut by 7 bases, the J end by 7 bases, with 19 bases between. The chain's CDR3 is CASTRTERGGTQYF. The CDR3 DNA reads TGTGCCAGCACCCGGACAGAGCGAGGGGGGACCCAGTACTTC.

The CDR3 DNA is TGTGCCAGCAGTTTACCCCTGGACAGGATCTCCTACGAGCAGTACTTC. Amino acids: CASSLPLDRISYEQYF. This chain joins TRBV28 and TRBJ2-7; 7 bases align to TRBD1. CDR1 and CDR2 from the germline V gene are MDHEN and SYDVKM. The CDR3 is 16 amino acids. V shed 2 bases and J 0 bases; nucleotides not matched to a gene: 7.

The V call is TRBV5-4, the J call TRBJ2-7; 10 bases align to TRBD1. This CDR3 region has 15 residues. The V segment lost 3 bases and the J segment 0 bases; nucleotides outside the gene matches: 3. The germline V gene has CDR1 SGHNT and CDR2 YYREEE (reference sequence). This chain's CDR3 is CASSSGQGSSYEQYF. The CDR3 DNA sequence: TGTGCCAGCAGCTCGGGACAGGGGAGCTCCTACGAGCAGTACTTC.

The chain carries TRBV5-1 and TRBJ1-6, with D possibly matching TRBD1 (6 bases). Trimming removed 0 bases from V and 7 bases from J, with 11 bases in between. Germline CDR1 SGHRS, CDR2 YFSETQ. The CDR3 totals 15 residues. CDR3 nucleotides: TGCGCCAGCAGCTTGGGGACAGTGAGAAATTCACCCCTCCACTTT. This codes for CASSLGTVRNSPLHF.

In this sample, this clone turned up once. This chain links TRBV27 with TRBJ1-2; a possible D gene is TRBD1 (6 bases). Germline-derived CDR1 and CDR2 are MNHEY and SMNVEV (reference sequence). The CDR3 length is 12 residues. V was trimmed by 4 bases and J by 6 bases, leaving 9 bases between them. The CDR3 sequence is CASSSQGHGYTF. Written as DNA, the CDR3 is TGTGCCAGCAGTTCACAGGGTCATGGCTACACCTTC.

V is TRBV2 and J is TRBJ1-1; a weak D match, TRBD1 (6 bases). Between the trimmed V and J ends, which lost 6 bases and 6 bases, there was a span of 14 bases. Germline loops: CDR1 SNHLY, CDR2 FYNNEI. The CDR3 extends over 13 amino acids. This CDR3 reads CASRPRGIAEAFF. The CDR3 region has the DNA TGTGCCAGCAGACCCAGGGGTATTGCTGAAGCTTTCTTT.

This CDR3 is CASRGTGRYGYTF. The CDR3 DNA sequence: TGCGCCAGCAGGGGTACAGGGCGGTATGGCTACACCTTC. J is TRBJ1-2 and V is TRBV10-1; D is perhaps TRBD1 (6 bases). This CDR3 comprises 13 residues. CDR1 is WNHNN, CDR2 SYGVQD, per germline (reference sequence). Trimming left V 6 bases short and J 5 bases short, with 13 bases between.

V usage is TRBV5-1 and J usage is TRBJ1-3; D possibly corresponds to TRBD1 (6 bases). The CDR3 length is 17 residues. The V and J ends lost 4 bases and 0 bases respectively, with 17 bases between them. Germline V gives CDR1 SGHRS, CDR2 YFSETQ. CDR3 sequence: CASSPGQGQSSGNTIYF. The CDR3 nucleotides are TGCGCCAGCAGCCCCGGCCAAGGACAGAGCTCTGGAAACACCATATATTTT.